One sample yielded the 7 T cell receptor beta chains listed below, sequenced in a study of response to subunit inactivated influenza vaccine. One entry per CDR3 protein results from TCRdb running MiXCR on the RT-PCR reads. The sample lists some 180,000 distinct CDR3 sequences; around 9.2% were seen once. The input for sequencing was non-naive T cells sorted from PBMCs, taken on the day of vaccination. The source is a man in his fifties who received an inactivated influenza vaccine.

This clonotype was seen at least ten times. This chain joins TRBV5-1 and TRBJ1-2, with 7 bases matching TRBD1. Per germline, CDR1 SGHRS and CDR2 YFSETQ. J was trimmed by 2 bases and V by 4 bases; bases with no gene match: 8. The CDR3 is made up of 15 amino acids. In DNA, the CDR3 is TGCGCCAGCAGCAGTGTGGAGGGGGCGAACTATGGCTACACCTTC. This sequence encodes CASSSVEGANYGYTF.

In its sample, this clonotype was seen many times. The gene calls are TRBV20-1 and TRBJ2-7; D may match TRBD1 or TRBD2 (6 bases each). The CDR3 spans 14 residues. Germline values: CDR1 DFQATT, CDR2 SNEGSKA (reference sequence). Deletions cut 6 bases from V and 0 bases from J, with 15 bases between. The CDR3 region has the DNA TGCAGTGCGGAGGGGGGAGAGAGCTCCTACGAGCAGTACTTC. Translated: CSAEGGESSYEQYF.

J is TRBJ2-1 and V is TRBV5-5, with TRBD2 matching 9 bases. V shed 7 bases and J 10 bases; nucleotides not matched to a gene: 12. Germline V CDR1 and CDR2: SGHKS, YYEKEE (reference sequence). The CDR3 contains 14 residues. The CDR3 coding sequence is TGTGCCAGCGGCTGTGGGCTAGCGGGGCCGGAGCAGTTCTTC. Its protein product is CASGCGLAGPEQFF.

The rearrangement uses TRBV3-1 and TRBJ2-6; 11 nucleotides match TRBD1. Germline assignment: CDR1 LGHDT and CDR2 YNNKEL (reference sequence). V gave up 3 bases and J gave up 0 bases; unmatched junction bases: 7. The CDR3 covers 19 residues. CDR3 region: CASSHGQGALTSGANVLTF. The CDR3 DNA sequence: TGTGCCAGCAGCCATGGACAGGGGGCTCTTACCTCTGGGGCCAACGTCCTGACTTTC.

This clonotype was seen ten or more times. The V and J genes are TRBV7-2 and TRBJ2-3; no clear D gene. Germline V gene lookup returns CDR1 SGHTA and CDR2 FQGNSA. V was clipped by 11 bases and J by 2 bases, with 8 bases between them. The CDR3 has 11 amino acids. The CDR3 sequence: CASRYTDTQYF. The CDR3 nucleotides are TGTGCCTCCCGTTACACAGATACGCAGTATTTT.

This clonotype was found a few times. The gene calls are TRBV6-4 and TRBJ2-1; D could derive from TRBD1 or TRBD2 (5 bases each). CDR1 is MRHNA and CDR2 is SNTAGT in the germline V gene. The CDR3 is made up of 19 amino acids. V was pared by 5 bases and J by 0 bases, with 23 bases between. DNA for the CDR3: TGTGCCAGCAGTAACGACGGACTTGACGGGACGAGCTCCTACAATGAGCAGTTCTTC. Residues: CASSNDGLDGTSSYNEQFF.

The chain has TRBV7-8 and TRBJ1-2; D gene ambiguous. The CDR3 loop spans 14 amino acids. Trimming took off 2 bases at V and 7 bases at J, with 14 bases between the two ends. Germline V lookup: CDR1 SGHVS, CDR2 FQNEAQ. The DNA of the CDR3 is TGTGCCAGCAGCTTACTAGAAACAGATCTTGGCTACACCTTC. Amino acids: CASSLLETDLGYTF.